The 27 T cell receptor beta chains given below trace back to one sample, sequenced in a study of CD8 T cells in ankylosing spondylitis (dated by TCRdb to the late 2010s). The method was 5' RACE. The reads were generated on an Illumina HiSeq 2500. Starting from the raw public reads, TCRdb applied fastp trimming at Q25, assembled clones with MiXCR and retained in-frame beta chains. Every entry covers one CDR3 protein and lists the most common genes and DNA from its rows. The sample table shows 150,000 to 200,000 distinct CDR3 sequences, and 10% to 15% are seen once. The ten top clones hold more than 9.5% of the sample. Material: blood, either unsorted or a sorted T cell fraction (not recorded which). These receptors were collected from a female donor with ankylosing spondylitis or in good health (not recorded which).

This clonotype was seen only a few times. This chain links TRBV7-2 with TRBJ2-7; TRBD2 matches at 11 bases. The germline CDR1 and CDR2 sequences are SGHTA and FQGNSA. The length of the CDR3 is 16 residues. J gave up 2 bases and V 1 base, and 4 bases lay outside the gene matches. DNA for the CDR3: TGTGCCAGCAGCTTAGGCGGGACTAGCGGTACCTACGAGCAGTACTTC. Its protein is CASSLGGTSGTYEQYF.

This clonotype was seen many times. The chain is built from TRBV25-1 and TRBJ2-5, with D maybe TRBD1 (5 bases). V was pared by 3 bases and J by 6 bases, with 14 bases between. CDR1 and CDR2 from the germline V gene are MGHDK and SYGVNS. There are 14 residues in the CDR3. The DNA for the CDR3 is TGTGCCAGCAGTGATCCTCCCAGGGCGCAGACCCAGTACTTC. It is translated as CASSDPPRAQTQYF.

Only a few counts were recorded for this clonotype. The rearrangement uses TRBV6-2 or TRBV6-3 and TRBJ2-7; 13 bases match TRBD2. With V trimmed by 6 bases and J by 1 base, 15 bases remained unmatched. This CDR3 contains 19 residues. The germline V gene encodes CDR1 MNHEY and CDR2 SVGEGT. This CDR3 reads CASSSPPRTSGSGSYEQYF. CDR3 sequence (DNA): TGTGCCAGCAGCTCACCGCCCCGGACTAGCGGGAGTGGGTCCTACGAGCAGTACTTC.

A few counts support this clonotype. The chain has TRBV5-1 and TRBJ2-7; TRBD1 matches at 7 bases. Germline lookup yields CDR1 SGHRS and CDR2 YFSETQ. CDR3 size: 13 residues. The ends lost 4 bases at V and 5 bases at J; junction bases unmatched: 6. As DNA, the CDR3 is TGCGCCAGCAGCCCGACAGGGTGGAACGAGCAGTACTTC. It translates to CASSPTGWNEQYF. The full variable domain, rest sourced from reference TRBV5-1 and TRBJ2-7, is KAGVTQTPRYLIKTRGQQVTLSCSPISGHRSVSWYQQTPGQGLQFLFEYFSETQRNKGNFPGRFSGRQFSNSRSEMNVSTLELGDSALYLCASSPTGWNEQYFGPGTRLTVT.

This clonotype was observed at least ten times. The V gene is TRBV13, the J gene TRBJ1-1; tentatively, D is TRBD1 (5 bases). Between the trimmed V and J ends, which lost 2 bases and 0 bases, there was a span of 13 bases. Looked up from germline, CDR1 is PRHDT and CDR2 is FYEKMQ (reference sequence). CDR3 length: 16 residues. The CDR3: CASSLTGGVMNTEAFF. DNA for the CDR3: TGTGCCAGCAGCTTAACCGGGGGGGTCATGAACACTGAAGCTTTCTTT. Full variable domain (missing parts from reference TRBV13 and TRBJ1-1): AAGVIQSPRHLIKEKRETATLKCYPIPRHDTVYWYQQGPGQDPQFLISFYEKMQSDKGSIPDRFSAQQFSDYHSELNMSSLELGDSALYFCASSLTGGVMNTEAFFGQGTRLTVV.

This clonotype was counted between two and nine times. The genes are TRBV5-1 and TRBJ1-4; D gene uncertain. V was trimmed by 5 bases and J by 8 bases, leaving 13 bases between them. Germline V gene sequence: CDR1 SGHRS, CDR2 YFSETQ. CDR3 length: 13 amino acids. The CDR3: CASRGDPGEKLFF. In DNA, the CDR3 is TGCGCCAGCAGGGGAGACCCGGGGGAAAAACTGTTTTTT.

This chain connects TRBV12-3 or TRBV12-4 to TRBJ2-1; D ambiguous. V lost 3 bases to trimming and J lost 0 bases, with 12 bases between them. The CDR3 loop spans 16 amino acids. CDR3 in amino acids: CASSFSTLGSYNEQFF. In DNA form, the CDR3 reads TGTGCCAGCAGTTTTTCCACGCTCGGCTCCTACAATGAGCAGTTCTTC.

The CDR3 DNA sequence: TGCAGTACTATACGGGAGTCCGCCTACAATGAGCAGTTCTTC. This sequence encodes CSTIRESAYNEQFF. The rearrangement links TRBV20-1 to TRBJ2-1, with D possibly matching TRBD2 (6 bases). This CDR3 is 14 amino acids long. The V end lost 8 bases, the J end lost 2 bases, and 16 bases lay between the germline ends. CDR1 DFQATT and CDR2 SNEGSKA come from the germline V gene (reference sequence).

This clonotype occurred many times. The gene calls are TRBV24-1 and TRBJ2-7; TRBD2 matches 9 bases. The CDR3 loop spans 15 amino acids. Unmatched junction bases numbered 6, after V lost 3 bases and J lost 4 bases. Germline V lookup: CDR1 KGHDR, CDR2 SFDVKD. The chain's CDR3 is CATSDRREGRYEQYF. CDR3 in DNA: TGTGCCACCAGTGATCGGCGGGAGGGCCGATACGAGCAGTACTTC.

This chain joins TRBV6-7 and TRBJ1-5; no clear D gene. TRBV6-7 belongs to the ORF category, with a function that is uncertain. The CDR3 covers 17 residues. The V end lost 2 bases, the J end lost 4 bases, and 18 bases lay between the germline ends. CDR3 DNA: TGTGCCAGCAGTTACCCCCAGTCGGCAGAAGGGAATCAGCCCCAGCATTTT. It codes for CASSYPQSAEGNQPQHF.

This clonotype was found a few times. The chain uses TRBV18 and TRBJ1-5; 7 nucleotides line up with TRBD1. The V and J ends lost 3 bases and 7 bases, in that order; junction bases with no gene match: 3. The CDR3 is 13 residues long. Germline lookup yields CDR1 KGHSH and CDR2 LQKENI. CDR3 DNA: TGTGCCAGCTCACCGGACAGGACCCAGCCCCAGCATTTT. Its protein is CASSPDRTQPQHF.

This clonotype was observed many times. The chain recombines TRBV7-9 with TRBJ2-1, with D possibly being TRBD1 (5 bases). The length of the CDR3 is 13 residues. V was shortened by 3 bases and J by 6 bases, with 9 bases between the two germline ends. Germline CDR1 and CDR2: SEHNR and FQNEAQ (reference sequence). The CDR3 loop is CASSFETANEQFF. The CDR3 DNA sequence: TGTGCCAGCAGCTTCGAGACAGCCAATGAGCAGTTCTTC.

A word on this clonotype: This may be a read error: a much more frequent sequence differs by one nucleotide. J is TRBJ2-7 and V is TRBV10-2; no clear D gene. The V gene's germline CDR1 is WSHSY and CDR2 SAAADI. The CDR3 totals 11 residues. V dropped 7 bases and J dropped 6 bases, with 10 bases sitting between them. The CDR3 sequence is CASKPGVEQYF. The DNA of the CDR3 is TGCGCCAGCAAGCCCGGCGTCGAGCAGTACTTC.

The chain uses TRBV19 and TRBJ2-7; no reliable D call. This CDR3 is built from 16 residues. CDR1 is LNHDA and CDR2 is SQIVND in the germline V gene (reference sequence). The ends were cut back, 5 bases at V and 1 base at J, with 18 bases in the middle. CDR3 sequence (DNA): TGTGCCAGTAGTCCGACCACCATCAGCCTGTCCTACGAGCAGTACTTC. Translated, it gives CASSPTTISLSYEQYF.

There are many counts of this clonotype. This chain links TRBV6-5 with TRBJ2-5, with D possibly being TRBD1 (6 bases). CDR1 and CDR2 from the germline V gene are MNHEY and SVGAGI. With 0 bases removed from V and 3 bases from J, the gap between germline ends came to 11 bases. CDR3 size: 15 residues. CDR3: CASSYSGTGKETQYF. CDR3 DNA sequence: TGTGCCAGCAGTTACTCAGGAACAGGGAAAGAGACCCAGTACTTC.

This chain connects TRBV20-1 to TRBJ1-1; 8 bases agree with TRBD1. Germline CDR1 is DFQATT and CDR2 is SNEGSKA (reference sequence). The CDR3 covers 13 residues. The junction had 7 bases not matched to a gene; V was cut back by 5 bases and J by 5 bases. The CDR3 here is CSAFPDRVTEAFF. The CDR3 DNA sequence: TGCAGTGCTTTCCCGGACAGGGTGACTGAAGCTTTCTTT.

This clonotype was seen repeatedly, ten times or more. The chain employs TRBV15 and TRBJ1-2; D is ambiguous. The ends were cut back, 2 bases at V and 5 bases at J, with 12 bases in the middle. The CDR3 runs to 14 residues. CDR1 is LNHNV and CDR2 is YYDKDF in the germline V gene (reference sequence). The CDR3 loop is CATSRPGREYGYTF. For the CDR3, the DNA is TGTGCCACCAGCAGACCCGGGAGGGAATATGGCTACACCTTC.

This clonotype was seen a handful of times. The chain combines TRBV19 with TRBJ2-5, with TRBD2 matching over 7 bases. Trimming at V came to 5 bases and at J to 4 bases, leaving 10 bases not matched to a gene. From germline, CDR1 is LNHDA and CDR2 SQIVND (reference sequence). This CDR3 has 15 amino acids. CDR3 sequence: CASSGPLASGETQYF. DNA of the CDR3: TGTGCCAGTAGTGGCCCGCTAGCTAGCGGAGAGACCCAGTACTTC.

A word on this clonotype: This clone may be a read error of a much larger clone one base away. The genes are TRBV5-6 and TRBJ1-5; a possible D gene is TRBD1 (5 bases). Trimming took off 5 bases at V and 3 bases at J, with 15 bases between the two ends. From germline, CDR1 is SGHDT and CDR2 YYEEEE. The CDR3 runs to 15 residues. In DNA, the CDR3 is TGTGCCAGCAGTAGGCGGGGGAAATACAATCAGCCCCAGCATTTT. It is translated as CASSRRGKYNQPQHF.

This clonotype has at least ten counts. The J gene is TRBJ1-4, the V gene TRBV6-2 or TRBV6-3; D unresolved. Looked up from germline, CDR1 is MNHEY and CDR2 is SVGEGT. The V end was cut by 0 bases, the J end by 8 bases, with 10 bases between. The CDR3 is 14 amino acids. CDR3 DNA sequence: TGTGCCAGCAGTTACTCCATACTTCGGGAAAAACTGTTTTTT. It yields the protein CASSYSILREKLFF.

This clonotype was found a few times. This chain uses TRBV5-1 with TRBJ2-7; D possibly corresponds to TRBD1 (6 bases). The CDR3 is made up of 13 amino acids. Trimming removed 3 bases from V and 1 base from J, with 8 bases in between. Germline loops: CDR1 SGHRS, CDR2 YFSETQ. The CDR3 loop is CASSSGQSYEQYF. The CDR3 DNA sequence: TGCGCCAGCAGCTCCGGACAGTCCTACGAGCAGTACTTC.

This clonotype was counted at least ten times. The rearrangement links TRBV25-1 to TRBJ1-6; tentative D call: TRBD1 (5 bases). From germline, CDR1 is MGHDK and CDR2 SYGVNS. Trimming pared 4 bases from V and 7 bases from J, leaving 11 bases between. The CDR3 is made up of 14 amino acids. The CDR3 protein is CASSAGPLNSPLHF. For the CDR3, the DNA is TGTGCCAGCAGTGCAGGGCCCCTCAATTCACCCCTCCACTTT.

This clonotype came up many times. This chain connects TRBV12-3 or TRBV12-4 to TRBJ1-3; D remains ambiguous. The CDR3 is made up of 16 amino acids. Deletions cut 7 bases from V and 0 bases from J, with 16 bases between. CDR3 region: CASTLLGGPSGNTIYF. The CDR3 nucleotides are TGTGCCAGCACTCTCCTGGGAGGGCCCTCTGGAAACACCATATATTTT.

A few counts support this clonotype. A much larger clonotype is one base distant, so this may be a read error. The chain links TRBV20-1 to TRBJ1-4; D may be TRBD1 (5 bases). The CDR3 runs 16 residues. Germline V gene lookup returns CDR1 DFQATT and CDR2 SNEGSKA (reference sequence). As DNA, the CDR3 is TGCAGTACTAGAGATCTGTCCGACAGAGGACGGGAGAAACTGTTTTTT. Amino acid sequence: CSTRDLSDRGREKLFF.

This clonotype appeared a few times. The J gene is TRBJ2-1, the V gene TRBV6-2 or TRBV6-3, with 10 bases aligning to TRBD2. Trimming took 2 bases from V and 6 from J; bases not matched to a gene: 7. Germline CDR1 MNHEY, CDR2 SVGEGT. The CDR3 totals 16 residues. CDR3 sequence reads: CASSYPGLAKGNEQFF. The CDR3 nucleotides read TGTGCCAGCAGTTACCCGGGACTAGCGAAGGGCAATGAGCAGTTCTTC.

The gene calls are TRBV7-6 and TRBJ2-3; D possibly corresponds to TRBD1 (6 bases). The CDR3 loop spans 16 amino acids. The V and J ends lost 5 bases and 4 bases respectively, with 19 bases between them. Looked up from germline, CDR1 is SGHVS and CDR2 is FNYEAQ. The DNA of the CDR3 is TGTGCCAGCAGCCCGGGACATGGTCAGGGACCAGATACGCAGTATTTT. It translates to CASSPGHGQGPDTQYF.

About this clonotype itself: Germline and junction disagree at one end, which may indicate a read error. V usage is TRBV7-6 and J usage is TRBJ1-5, with a possible D match to TRBD1 (5 bases). The CDR3 runs to 15 residues. Per germline, CDR1 SGHVS and CDR2 FNYEAQ. The CDR3 sequence: CASSPGAGWHQPQQF. The DNA for the CDR3 is TGTGCCAGCAGCCCGGGCGCAGGGTGGCATCAGCCCCAGCAGTTT.